A selection of T cell receptor beta chains follows, all from one sample in a study of PD-1 blockade in classical Hodgkin lymphoma. Sequencing was performed with immunoSEQ multiplex PCR; in TCRdb, only in-frame clones are kept and a portion is missing. The data show more than 13,000 clones, with approximately 88% seen just once and roughly 18% held by the top ten. This sample comprised CD8+ T cells from blood, obtained before the fourth cycle of nivolumab. These receptors all come from a human donor with classical Hodgkin lymphoma. The CDR3 runs from the conserved cysteine through the conserved F or W. Each record gives: J gene, D gene, clone size, V gene, CDR3 length, CDR3 protein, CDR3 DNA. D genes are given only for firm matches. Clone size is not always given. Where it is, it says once, few, many or a class for expanded clones.

J gene: TRBJ2-7
D gene: TRBD1
clone size: -
V gene: TRBV2
CDR3 length: 18
CDR3 protein: CASSESETGGDDPYEQYF
CDR3 DNA: TGTGCCAGCAGTGAATCTGAGACAGGGGGTGACGATCCCTACGAGCAGTACTTC

J gene: TRBJ1-3
D gene: -
clone size: -
V gene: TRBV28
CDR3 length: 15
CDR3 protein: CASSSPLNDGNTIYF
CDR3 DNA: TGTGCCAGCAGTTCCCCTCTAAATGACGGAAACACCATATATTTT

J gene: TRBJ2-1
D gene: TRBD2
clone size: -
V gene: TRBV10-3
CDR3 length: 14
CDR3 protein: CATGLAGKYNEQFF
CDR3 DNA: TGTGCCACCGGACTAGCGGGAAAGTACAATGAGCAGTTCTTC

J gene: TRBJ1-2
D gene: -
clone size: -
V gene: TRBV5-4
CDR3 length: 14
CDR3 protein: CASSLLTAHYGYTF
CDR3 DNA: TGTGCCAGCAGCTTATTAACAGCGCATTATGGCTACACCTTC

J gene: TRBJ2-3
D gene: -
clone size: -
V gene: TRBV10-3
CDR3 length: 16
CDR3 protein: CAISDPPGQSTDTQYF
CDR3 DNA: TGTGCCATCAGTGATCCCCCGGGACAATCCACAGATACGCAGTATTTT

J gene: TRBJ2-3
D gene: TRBD1
clone size: -
V gene: TRBV7-9
CDR3 length: 16
CDR3 protein: CASSLMTGGVKDTQYF
CDR3 DNA: TGTGCCAGCAGCTTAATGACAGGGGGTGTGAAGGATACGCAGTATTTT

J gene: TRBJ2-3
D gene: TRBD2
clone size: -
V gene: TRBV13
CDR3 length: 18
CDR3 protein: CASSLLSSGRFSTDTQYF
CDR3 DNA: TGTGCCAGCAGCTTGCTGTCTAGCGGGAGATTTAGCACAGATACGCAGTATTTT

J gene: TRBJ2-1
D gene: TRBD2
clone size: -
V gene: TRBV4-1
CDR3 length: 14
CDR3 protein: CASSQAGGGNEQFF
CDR3 DNA: TGCGCCAGCAGCCAAGCGGGAGGGGGCAATGAGCAGTTCTTC

J gene: TRBJ2-1
D gene: TRBD2
clone size: -
V gene: TRBV27
CDR3 length: 15
CDR3 protein: CASSGTSGNVNEQFF
CDR3 DNA: TGTGCCAGCAGTGGAACTAGCGGGAATGTGAATGAGCAGTTCTTC

J gene: TRBJ2-7
D gene: TRBD1
clone size: -
V gene: TRBV7-7
CDR3 length: 14
CDR3 protein: CASSPGTGAAEQYF
CDR3 DNA: TGTGCTAGCAGCCCAGGGACAGGGGCGGCCGAGCAGTACTTC

J gene: TRBJ2-1
D gene: TRBD2
clone size: once
V gene: TRBV5-1
CDR3 length: 15
CDR3 protein: CASSLELAGVDEQFF
CDR3 DNA: TGCGCCAGCAGCTTGGAACTAGCGGGAGTGGATGAGCAGTTCTTC

J gene: TRBJ1-5
D gene: -
clone size: -
V gene: TRBV28
CDR3 length: 13
CDR3 protein: CASRGLLNQPQHF
CDR3 DNA: TGTGCCAGCCGAGGCTTACTCAATCAGCCCCAGCATTTT

J gene: TRBJ1-4
D gene: -
clone size: -
V gene: TRBV6-5
CDR3 length: 14
CDR3 protein: CASSRGGTNEKLFF
CDR3 DNA: TGTGCCAGCAGTCGCGGGGGTACTAATGAAAAACTGTTTTTT

J gene: TRBJ2-1
D gene: -
clone size: -
V gene: TRBV6-5
CDR3 length: 13
CDR3 protein: CASGRSSYNEQFF
CDR3 DNA: TGTGCCAGCGGGAGGAGCTCCTACAATGAGCAGTTCTTC

J gene: TRBJ2-7
D gene: TRBD2
clone size: -
V gene: TRBV10-3
CDR3 length: 14
CDR3 protein: CATLPGLGSGEQYF
CDR3 DNA: TGTGCCACCCTCCCGGGACTAGGTTCGGGTGAGCAGTACTTC

J gene: TRBJ2-7
D gene: TRBD2
clone size: -
V gene: TRBV2
CDR3 length: 16
CDR3 protein: CAILRWTSGSTYEQYF
CDR3 DNA: TGTGCCATCTTGCGGTGGACTAGCGGGAGCACCTACGAGCAGTACTTC

J gene: TRBJ1-1
D gene: -
clone size: -
V gene: TRBV25-1
CDR3 length: 15
CDR3 protein: CASSEGGEGYTEAFF
CDR3 DNA: TGTGCCAGCAGTGAAGGGGGGGAGGGGTACACTGAAGCTTTCTTT

J gene: TRBJ2-3
D gene: TRBD1
clone size: -
V gene: TRBV16
CDR3 length: 16
CDR3 protein: CASSQRDRDLADTQYF
CDR3 DNA: TGTGCCAGCAGCCAAAGGGACAGGGACCTCGCGGATACGCAGTATTTT

J gene: TRBJ1-5
D gene: -
clone size: few
V gene: TRBV28
CDR3 length: 12
CDR3 protein: CASSYRMGPQHF
CDR3 DNA: TGTGCCAGCAGTTACCGTATGGGGCCCCAGCATTTT

J gene: TRBJ2-3
D gene: TRBD2
clone size: -
V gene: TRBV27
CDR3 length: 18
CDR3 protein: CASSFLAGAPRFTDTQYF
CDR3 DNA: TGTGCCAGCAGTTTCTTAGCGGGGGCCCCCCGATTTACAGATACGCAGTATTTT

J gene: TRBJ2-5
D gene: -
clone size: -
V gene: TRBV15
CDR3 length: 12
CDR3 protein: CATSRTKETQYF
CDR3 DNA: TGTGCCACCAGCAGAACGAAAGAGACCCAGTACTTC

J gene: TRBJ2-7
D gene: TRBD2
clone size: -
V gene: TRBV4-1
CDR3 length: 15
CDR3 protein: CASSQVAGGFYEQYF
CDR3 DNA: TGCGCCAGCAGCCAAGTAGCGGGAGGCTTCTACGAGCAGTACTTC

J gene: TRBJ2-5
D gene: TRBD2
clone size: -
V gene: TRBV6-1
CDR3 length: 14
CDR3 protein: CASTRWEGRETQYF
CDR3 DNA: TGTGCCAGTACGAGGTGGGAGGGCCGGGAGACCCAGTACTTC

J gene: TRBJ2-5
D gene: TRBD2
clone size: once
V gene: TRBV27
CDR3 length: 16
CDR3 protein: CASSLSTSGSSETQYF
CDR3 DNA: TGTGCCAGCAGTTTAAGCACTAGCGGGAGCTCCGAGACCCAGTACTTC

J gene: TRBJ1-1
D gene: -
clone size: -
V gene: TRBV30
CDR3 length: 14
CDR3 protein: CAWSYGVLNTEAFF
CDR3 DNA: TGTGCCTGGAGTTATGGGGTTCTGAACACTGAAGCTTTCTTT

J gene: TRBJ2-7
D gene: -
clone size: -
V gene: TRBV6-5
CDR3 length: 14
CDR3 protein: CASSSDDYPYEQYF
CDR3 DNA: TGTGCCAGCAGTTCCGACGACTACCCCTACGAGCAGTACTTC

J gene: TRBJ2-7
D gene: -
clone size: -
V gene: TRBV6-1
CDR3 length: 13
CDR3 protein: CASGTLGTYEQYF
CDR3 DNA: TGTGCCAGCGGGACGCTGGGGACCTACGAGCAGTACTTC

J gene: TRBJ1-2
D gene: TRBD1
clone size: -
V gene: TRBV15
CDR3 length: 15
CDR3 protein: CATSREGADIYGYTF
CDR3 DNA: TGTGCCACCAGCAGGGAGGGGGCTGATATCTATGGCTACACCTTC

J gene: TRBJ2-1
D gene: TRBD2
clone size: -
V gene: TRBV27
CDR3 length: 14
CDR3 protein: CASSLAGLYNEQFF
CDR3 DNA: TGTGCCAGCAGCTTAGCGGGACTCTACAATGAGCAGTTCTTC

J gene: TRBJ1-3
D gene: -
clone size: -
V gene: TRBV19
CDR3 length: 13
CDR3 protein: CASSTGSGNTIYF
CDR3 DNA: TGTGCCAGTAGTACGGGTTCTGGAAACACCATATATTTT

J gene: TRBJ2-7
D gene: -
clone size: -
V gene: TRBV19
CDR3 length: 15
CDR3 protein: CASSIYHGSSYEQYF
CDR3 DNA: TGTGCCAGTAGTATCTACCACGGGAGCTCCTACGAGCAGTACTTC

J gene: TRBJ2-1
D gene: TRBD2
clone size: -
V gene: TRBV5-1
CDR3 length: 16
CDR3 protein: CASSWTSGSPYNEQFF
CDR3 DNA: TGCGCCAGCAGCTGGACTAGCGGGAGTCCTTACAATGAGCAGTTCTTC

J gene: TRBJ1-1
D gene: -
clone size: -
V gene: TRBV19
CDR3 length: 15
CDR3 protein: CASSWMGHKNTEAFF
CDR3 DNA: TGTGCCAGTAGTTGGATGGGACACAAGAACACTGAAGCTTTCTTT

J gene: TRBJ2-1
D gene: -
clone size: -
V gene: TRBV6-1
CDR3 length: 13
CDR3 protein: CASSEQASYEQFF
CDR3 DNA: TGTGCCAGCAGTGAACAGGCTTCATATGAGCAGTTCTTC

J gene: TRBJ2-7
D gene: -
clone size: -
V gene: TRBV4-1
CDR3 length: 14
CDR3 protein: CASSQVEGNYEQYF
CDR3 DNA: TGCGCCAGCAGCCAAGTGGAGGGAAATTACGAGCAGTACTTC

J gene: TRBJ2-1
D gene: -
clone size: -
V gene: TRBV28
CDR3 length: 13
CDR3 protein: CASSYRGYNEQFF
CDR3 DNA: TGTGCCAGCAGTTACCGCGGATACAATGAGCAGTTCTTC

J gene: TRBJ2-3
D gene: TRBD1
clone size: -
V gene: TRBV7-3
CDR3 length: 15
CDR3 protein: CASSLRDRGTDTQYF
CDR3 DNA: TGTGCCAGCAGCCTCCGGGACAGGGGAACAGATACGCAGTATTTT

J gene: TRBJ2-7
D gene: TRBD1
clone size: -
V gene: TRBV2
CDR3 length: 14
CDR3 protein: CASSATGGPYEQYF
CDR3 DNA: TGTGCCAGCAGCGCTACAGGGGGCCCCTACGAGCAGTACTTC

J gene: TRBJ2-1
D gene: -
clone size: -
V gene: TRBV4-1
CDR3 length: 15
CDR3 protein: CASSQEYVTYNEQFF
CDR3 DNA: TGCGCCAGCAGCCAGGAATATGTCACCTACAATGAGCAGTTCTTC

J gene: TRBJ2-3
D gene: TRBD2
clone size: -
V gene: TRBV27
CDR3 length: 15
CDR3 protein: CASSLLREVTDTQYF
CDR3 DNA: TGTGCCAGCAGTTTATTGCGGGAGGTAACAGATACGCAGTATTTT

J gene: TRBJ2-2
D gene: -
clone size: -
V gene: TRBV10-2
CDR3 length: 14
CDR3 protein: CASSVTVPTGELFF
CDR3 DNA: TGCGCCAGCAGCGTGACGGTTCCCACCGGGGAGCTGTTTTTT

J gene: TRBJ2-7
D gene: TRBD2
clone size: -
V gene: TRBV28
CDR3 length: 16
CDR3 protein: CASSLRLAGDAYEQYF
CDR3 DNA: TGTGCCAGCAGTCTCAGACTAGCGGGAGACGCCTACGAGCAGTACTTC

J gene: TRBJ2-3
D gene: TRBD1
clone size: once
V gene: TRBV4-1
CDR3 length: 16
CDR3 protein: CASSRMTGTVSDTQYF
CDR3 DNA: TGCGCCAGCAGCCGCATGACCGGGACAGTGTCAGATACGCAGTATTTT

J gene: TRBJ2-3
D gene: TRBD1
clone size: -
V gene: TRBV29-1
CDR3 length: 15
CDR3 protein: CSGLGTGGGTDTQYF
CDR3 DNA: TGCAGCGGATTGGGGACAGGGGGCGGCACAGATACGCAGTATTTT

J gene: TRBJ1-2
D gene: -
clone size: -
V gene: TRBV11-2
CDR3 length: 13
CDR3 protein: CASSLTPSAGYTF
CDR3 DNA: TGTGCCAGCAGCTTAACCCCCTCCGCCGGCTACACCTTC

J gene: TRBJ1-5
D gene: -
clone size: -
V gene: TRBV27
CDR3 length: 16
CDR3 protein: CASSRRFEGDNQPQHF
CDR3 DNA: TGTGCCAGCAGCCGTCGTTTCGAGGGGGACAATCAGCCCCAGCATTTT

J gene: TRBJ2-5
D gene: TRBD2
clone size: -
V gene: TRBV5-5
CDR3 length: 16
CDR3 protein: CASSFLAGVVGETQYF
CDR3 DNA: TGTGCCAGCAGCTTCCTAGCGGGGGTGGTTGGTGAGACCCAGTACTTC

J gene: TRBJ2-7
D gene: -
clone size: -
V gene: TRBV15
CDR3 length: 15
CDR3 protein: CATSRDIDGAYEQYF
CDR3 DNA: TGTGCCACCAGCAGAGATATCGACGGAGCCTACGAGCAGTACTTC

J gene: TRBJ2-1
D gene: TRBD2
clone size: -
V gene: TRBV18
CDR3 length: 14
CDR3 protein: CASSPPTSGRAPFF
CDR3 DNA: TGTGCCAGCTCACCCCCGACTAGCGGGAGGGCCCCGTTCTTC

J gene: TRBJ2-3
D gene: -
clone size: -
V gene: TRBV19
CDR3 length: 17
CDR3 protein: CASSIAMLATSTDTQYF
CDR3 DNA: TGTGCCAGTAGTATAGCTATGCTAGCGACTAGCACAGATACGCAGTATTTT

J gene: TRBJ1-5
D gene: -
clone size: -
V gene: TRBV19
CDR3 length: 13
CDR3 protein: CASSTSGFQPQHF
CDR3 DNA: TGTGCCAGTAGTACTTCAGGGTTTCAGCCCCAGCATTTT

J gene: TRBJ1-6
D gene: -
clone size: -
V gene: TRBV4-2
CDR3 length: 12
CDR3 protein: CASSVLNSPLHF
CDR3 DNA: TGTGCCAGCAGCGTCTTGAATTCACCCCTCCACTTT

J gene: TRBJ1-2
D gene: TRBD1
clone size: -
V gene: TRBV6-1
CDR3 length: 16
CDR3 protein: CASSEAFRTGFYGYTF
CDR3 DNA: TGTGCCAGCAGTGAAGCGTTCCGGACAGGGTTCTATGGCTACACCTTC

J gene: TRBJ2-1
D gene: TRBD1
clone size: -
V gene: TRBV6-5
CDR3 length: 15
CDR3 protein: CASSYGLRGSNEQFF
CDR3 DNA: TGTGCCAGCAGTTATGGCCTCAGGGGGTCCAATGAGCAGTTCTTC

J gene: TRBJ2-7
D gene: -
clone size: -
V gene: TRBV4-1
CDR3 length: 15
CDR3 protein: CASSHPGTTKEEQYF
CDR3 DNA: TGCGCCAGCAGCCATCCAGGGACCACAAAGGAAGAGCAGTACTTC